This entry lists 12 T cell receptor beta chains sequenced from one sample in a study of CD8+ T cells in alopecia areata (dated by TCRdb to between 2018 and 2020). The protocol used for the library was the immunoSEQ multiplex PCR assay. For TCR sequencing, RNA was extracted from every sample and reverse transcribed into cDNA to serve as template. TCRdb's version of the immuneACCESS table is confined to in-frame rearrangements and falls short of the full clone set. An unresolved V gene accounts for under half of the shortfall where checked; the remainder is of unknown origin. The table shows some 6,000 clones here, with no singletons. The ten largest account for approximately 29% of the sample. Cells from mouse cutaneous lymph nodes were pooled, stained for CD4, CD8alpha, NKG2D, NKG2ACE and other markers, and then sorted on a BD Influx. The sequenced sample consisted of CD8+ T cells sorted from a lymph node. The source of these receptors is a C3H/HeJ mouse with alopecia areata. This strain is characterized by the MHC haplotype H2-k.

This clone turned up a few times. Gene names are mouse gene names. With the read ending 4 residues before the CDR3 end, the germline J gene is used to fill in that end. This rearrangement joins TRBV13-3 to TRBJ2-5; D perhaps matches TRBD1 (6 bases). This CDR3 contains 14 residues. Germline CDR1 reads NNHDY; CDR2 reads SYVADS. V shed 4 bases and J shed 3 bases, with 12 bases lying between them. CDR3 sequence: CASSPGTKQDTQYF. CDR3 DNA (partial): TGTGCCAGCAGTCCCGGGACAAAACAAGAC.

This clone was seen many times. Mouse gene names and germline throughout. Sequencing ends 4 residues short of the CDR3 end; the germline J gene provides the rest. The gene calls are TRBV31 and TRBJ2-4, with a tentative D call TRBD1 (6 bases). The length of the CDR3 is 14 residues. In germline, CDR1 is GKSSPN, CDR2 SITVG. The V end lost 0 bases, the J end lost 0 bases, and 7 bases lay between the germline ends. The part of the CDR3 DNA that was read is TGTGCCTGGAGTCTAGGGGGTAGTCAAAAC. Protein sequence: CAWSLGGSQN. The whole CDR3 reads CAWSLGGSQNTLYF. Complete variable domain (other parts from reference TRBV31 and TRBJ2-4): AQTIHQWPVAEIKAVGSPLSLGCTIKGKSSPNLYWYWQATGGTLQQLFYSITVGQVESVVQLNLSASRPKDDQFILSTEKLLLSHSGFYLCAWSLGGSQNTLYFGAGTRLSVL.

There are a few counts of this clone. Genes and germline are mouse. The read ends 4 residues before the CDR3 terminus; that terminus is restored from the germline J gene. The chain carries TRBV31 and TRBJ1-1; D is ambiguous. The length of the CDR3 is 12 residues. Trimming removed 3 bases at V and 0 bases at J, with 5 bases between. Per the germline V gene, CDR1 is GKSSPN and CDR2 is SITVG. CDR3 protein: CAWRQTNTEVFF. Partial CDR3 DNA: TGTGCCTGGAGACAAACAAACACA.

This clone was seen ten or more times. Genes here carry mouse names. The read finishes 4 residues shy of the CDR3 end, and the germline J gene is used to complete it. This sequence joins TRBV1 and TRBJ1-2; 8 nucleotides match TRBD1. The CDR3 runs 14 residues. CDR1 and CDR2 from the germline V gene are NSQYPW and LRSPGD (reference sequence). This chain's CDR3 is CTCSADQTGADYTF. The sequenced CDR3 bases are TGCACCTGCAGTGCAGATCAGACAGGGGCC.

This clone showed up many times. The genes and germline here are from mouse. The CDR3 DNA, read in part, is TGTGCCAGCAGCCAAGACTACAGGGGCACTAGTCAAAAC. Amino acid sequence: CASSQDYRGTSQN. The complete CDR3 sequence is CASSQDYRGTSQNTLYF. This chain uses TRBV5 with TRBJ2-4; 7 bases line up with TRBD1. The read comes to an end 4 residues before the CDR3 does, leaving the germline J gene to fill in the end. The CDR3 totals 17 residues. Germline CDR1 reads LGHNA; CDR2 reads YNLKQL (reference sequence). V trimming: 0 bases; J trimming: 0 bases; junction bases outside the gene matches: 6.

This clone was detected many times. Genes here carry mouse names. From the germline J gene comes the end of the CDR3, since the read stops 4 residues before it. The rearrangement uses TRBV29 and TRBJ1-2; TRBD1 matches at 10 bases. Germline CDR1 MSHET, CDR2 SYDVDS. This CDR3 contains 13 residues. J was trimmed by 4 bases and V by 4 bases; bases with no gene match: 0. CDR3 DNA (partial): TGTGCTAGCAGTTGGACAGGGGGCTCC. Its translation is CASSWTGGS. The whole CDR3 region reads CASSWTGGSDYTF.

In its sample, this clone was seen many times. All gene names here are mouse names. CDR3 bases read: TGTGCCAGCAGGGACAGCCACCAAGAC. This translates into CASRDSHQD. From start to end, the CDR3 is CASRDSHQDTQYF. V and J are TRBV13-3 and TRBJ2-5; D is possibly TRBD1 (6 bases). The read comes to an end 4 residues before the CDR3 does, leaving the germline J gene to fill in the end. This CDR3 is 13 amino acids long. With 5 bases removed from V and 1 base from J, the gap between germline ends came to 8 bases. CDR1 is NNHDY, CDR2 SYVADS, per germline.

This clone showed up many times. The gene names here belong to mouse. The read is 4 residues too short to cover the CDR3 end, so that end is filled in from the germline J gene. Other DNA sequences of this sample code for an identical CDR3. This rearrangement joins TRBV31 to TRBJ1-1, with D maybe TRBD1 (6 bases). This CDR3 contains 14 residues. Per the germline V gene, CDR1 is GKSSPN and CDR2 is SITVG. CDR3 amino acids: CAWSLQGEGTEVFF. The covered CDR3 bases are TGTGCCTGGAGCCTACAGGGAGAAGGGACA.

This clone was picked up many times. Any gene name here is a mouse gene name. The DNA ends 4 residues before the CDR3 does, and the rest of the CDR3 is filled in from the germline J gene. The chain recombines TRBV13-2 with TRBJ2-7; maybe TRBD1 (6 bases). The germline V and J ends were trimmed by 5 bases and 0 bases, with 9 bases remaining between them. This CDR3 has 13 amino acids. In germline, CDR1 is NNHNN, CDR2 SYGAGS (reference sequence). Incomplete CDR3 DNA: TGTGCCAGCGGGGGACAAATCTCCTAT. Translated: CASGGQISY. In full, the CDR3 is CASGGQISYEQYF.

This clone was seen ten or more times. Germline and genes here are mouse. The read comes to an end 4 residues before the CDR3 does, leaving the germline J gene to fill in the end. The chain employs TRBV13-3 and TRBJ2-2; 9 positions match TRBD1. This CDR3 region has 15 residues. Germline CDR1 NNHDY, CDR2 SYVADS. Losses at the gene ends were 3 bases for V and 5 bases for J; bases not matched to a gene: 5. CDR3 protein: CASSGGQGRTGQLYF. The covered CDR3 bases are TGTGCCAGCAGTGGGGGACAGGGACGGACCGGG. Together with reference TRBV13-3 and TRBJ2-2, the CDR3 gives the full variable domain: EAAVTQSPRSKVAVTGGKVTLSCHQTNNHDYMYWYRQDTGHGLRLIHYSYVADSTEKGDIPDGYKASRPSQENFSLILELASLSQTAVYFCASSGGQGRTGQLYFGEGSKLTVL.

This clone was found many times. Mouse gene names and germline throughout. The CDR3 end falls 4 residues outside the read, so it is completed with the germline J gene. V usage is TRBV13-3 and J usage is TRBJ2-2; D perhaps matches TRBD1 (5 bases). The CDR3 consists of 15 residues. Trimming took 0 bases from V and 0 from J, leaving 6 bases between them. Germline-derived CDR1 and CDR2 are NNHDY and SYVADS. The CDR3 sequence is CASSDGTPNTGQLYF. The CDR3 DNA, read in part, is TGTGCCAGCAGTGATGGGACACCAAACACCGGG.

In this sample, this clone is medium-sized. The genes and germline here are from mouse. The DNA ends 4 residues before the CDR3 does, and the rest of the CDR3 is filled in from the germline J gene. This sequence joins TRBV1 and TRBJ2-5, with 9 bases that match TRBD2. Germline CDR1 is NSQYPW and CDR2 is LRSPGD (reference sequence). This CDR3 has 15 residues. The CDR3 reads CTCSADPGGEDTQYF. CDR3 DNA (partial): TGCACCTGCAGTGCAGATCCTGGGGGGGAAGAC.